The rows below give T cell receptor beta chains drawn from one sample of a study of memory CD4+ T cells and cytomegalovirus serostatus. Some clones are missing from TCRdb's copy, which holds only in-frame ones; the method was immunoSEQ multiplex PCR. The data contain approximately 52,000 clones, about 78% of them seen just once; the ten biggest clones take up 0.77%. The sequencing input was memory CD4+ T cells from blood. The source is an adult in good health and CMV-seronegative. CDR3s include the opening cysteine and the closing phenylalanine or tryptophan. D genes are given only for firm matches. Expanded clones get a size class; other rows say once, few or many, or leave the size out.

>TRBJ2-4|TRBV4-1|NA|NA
TGCGCCAGCAGCCGGGGTGATCAGGGGCCGGACGGCATTCAGTACTTC
CASSRGDQGPDGIQYF
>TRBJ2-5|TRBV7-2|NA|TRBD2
TGTGCCAGCAGCTTTAATAGCGGGGGGAGACAAGAGACCCAGTACTTC
CASSFNSGGRQETQYF
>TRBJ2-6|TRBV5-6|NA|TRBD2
TGTGCCAGCAGCCCACTAGCGGGGGAGCTCTCTGGGGCCAACGTCCTGACTTTC
CASSPLAGELSGANVLTF
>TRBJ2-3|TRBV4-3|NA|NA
TGCGCCAGCAGCCAAGACGGTGGTACAGATACGCAGTATTTT
CASSQDGGTDTQYF
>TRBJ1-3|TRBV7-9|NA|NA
TGTGCCAGCCGACTGACCACTGGAAACACCATATATTTT
CASRLTTGNTIYF
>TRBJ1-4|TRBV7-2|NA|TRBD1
TGTGCCAGCAGCTTAGGGGGACAGGGTCTTGAAAAACTGTTTTTT
CASSLGGQGLEKLFF
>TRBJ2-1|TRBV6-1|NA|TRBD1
TGTGCCAGCAGTGTAGACAGGGTGGAATACAATGAGCAGTTCTTC
CASSVDRVEYNEQFF
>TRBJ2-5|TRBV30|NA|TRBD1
TGTGCCTCGGGACAGAAAGAGACCCAGTACTTC
CASGQKETQYF
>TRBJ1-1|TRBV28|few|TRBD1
TGTGCCAGCAGCCCGACAGGGGAAAACACTGAAGCTTTCTTT
CASSPTGENTEAFF
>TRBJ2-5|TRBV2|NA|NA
TGTGCCAGCATTAGGACAAAGGGAGAGACCCAGTACTTC
CASIRTKGETQYF
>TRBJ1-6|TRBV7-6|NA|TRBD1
TGTGCCAGCAGCCGCGGACAGGGAAACTCACCCCTCCACTTT
CASSRGQGNSPLHF
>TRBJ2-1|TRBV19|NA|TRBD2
TGTGCCAGTAGTATGGGAACCCTAGCGGGGGGCTCCTACAATGAGCAGTTCTTC
CASSMGTLAGGSYNEQFF
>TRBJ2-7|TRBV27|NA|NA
TGTGCCAGTCAGGGCCGACTCCGAGGGGAGCAGTACTTC
CASQGRLRGEQYF
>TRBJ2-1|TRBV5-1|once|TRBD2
TGCGCCAGCAGCTTGGTGGCTAGCGGGGTGAATGAGCAGTTCTTC
CASSLVASGVNEQFF
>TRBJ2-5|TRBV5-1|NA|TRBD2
TGCGCCAGCAGCCCGGGGAGGGTTCAGGAGACCCAGTACTTC
CASSPGRVQETQYF
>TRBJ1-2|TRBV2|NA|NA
TGTGCCAGAGCGAAGGGTGAGGACTTAAACTATGGCTACACCTTC
CARAKGEDLNYGYTF
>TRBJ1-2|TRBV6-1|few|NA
TGTGCCAGCACCCATGGGGGGGTAGGCTACACCTTC
CASTHGGVGYTF
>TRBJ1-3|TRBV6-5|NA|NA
TGTGCCACTACAGGGTCCGGAAACACCATATATTTT
CATTGSGNTIYF
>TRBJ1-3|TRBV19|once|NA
TGTGCCAGTAGTTCCGTTTGGGGCTCTGGAAACACCATATATTTT
CASSSVWGSGNTIYF
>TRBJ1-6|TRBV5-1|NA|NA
TGCGCCAGCAGCCCTGGGGTAGGTCAGGGAAATTCACCCCTCCACTTT
CASSPGVGQGNSPLHF
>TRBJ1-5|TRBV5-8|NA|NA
TGTGCCAGCAGCTTCCAGGGGAGTTACTATAGCAATCAGCCCCAGCATTTT
CASSFQGSYYSNQPQHF
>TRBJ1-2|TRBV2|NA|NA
TGTGCCAGCAGGCAGACAGGACCTAACTATGGCTACACCTTC
CASRQTGPNYGYTF
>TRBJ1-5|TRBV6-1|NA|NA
TGTGCCAGCAGTGAAGTAGGGGGGTACAATCAGCCCCAGCATTTT
CASSEVGGYNQPQHF
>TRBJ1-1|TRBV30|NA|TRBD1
TGTGCCTGGAGCGGGGACAGTTTGAACACTGAAGCTTTCTTT
CAWSGDSLNTEAFF
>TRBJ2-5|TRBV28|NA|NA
TGTGCCAGCTGGGGACGTTTGGAAGAGACCCAGTACTTC
CASWGRLEETQYF
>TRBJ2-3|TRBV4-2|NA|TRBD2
TGTGCCAGCAGACTAGCGGGGGGCACAGATACGCAGTATTTT
CASRLAGGTDTQYF
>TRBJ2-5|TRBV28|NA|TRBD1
TGTGCCAGCAGGCGGACAGGGGCAACGACCCAGTACTTC
CASRRTGATTQYF
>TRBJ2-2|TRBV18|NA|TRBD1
TGTGCCGGCTCATCCGGTACAGGGGTGAACACCGGGGAGCTGTTTTTT
CAGSSGTGVNTGELFF
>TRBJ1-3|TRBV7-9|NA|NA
TGTGCCAGCAGTCCAAAACGACGGGTGGACAACACCATATATTTT
CASSPKRRVDNTIYF
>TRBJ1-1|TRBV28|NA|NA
TGTGCCAGCAAGACCGGGAGGAACACTGAAGCTTTCTTT
CASKTGRNTEAFF
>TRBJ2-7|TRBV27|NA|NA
TGTGCCAGCAGTCCCCCTATTGGGACAAACTTTAAGTACTTC
CASSPPIGTNFKYF
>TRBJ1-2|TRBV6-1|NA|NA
TGTGCCAGCAGTGAAGCTGGGGGGAGATATGGCTACACCTTC
CASSEAGGRYGYTF
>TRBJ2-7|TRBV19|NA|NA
TGTGCCAGTAGTATCAACTCCGTTTACGAGCAGTACTTC
CASSINSVYEQYF
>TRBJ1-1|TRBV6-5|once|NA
TGTGCCAGCAGACGATTCATAGACAGCAGTGAAGCTTTCTTT
CASRRFIDSSEAFF
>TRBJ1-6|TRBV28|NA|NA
TGTGCCACCGACATGGGTCATTCACCCCTCCACTTT
CATDMGHSPLHF
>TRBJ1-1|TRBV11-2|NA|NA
TGTGCCAGCAGCTTAAGGGATACTGAAGCTTTCTTT
CASSLRDTEAFF
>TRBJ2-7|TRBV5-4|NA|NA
TGTGCCAGCAGCCGAGGGACGGAATACTACGAGCAGTACTTC
CASSRGTEYYEQYF
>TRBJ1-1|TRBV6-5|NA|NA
TGTGCCAGCAGTTACTCGACAAGTTGGGACACTGAAGCTTTCTTT
CASSYSTSWDTEAFF